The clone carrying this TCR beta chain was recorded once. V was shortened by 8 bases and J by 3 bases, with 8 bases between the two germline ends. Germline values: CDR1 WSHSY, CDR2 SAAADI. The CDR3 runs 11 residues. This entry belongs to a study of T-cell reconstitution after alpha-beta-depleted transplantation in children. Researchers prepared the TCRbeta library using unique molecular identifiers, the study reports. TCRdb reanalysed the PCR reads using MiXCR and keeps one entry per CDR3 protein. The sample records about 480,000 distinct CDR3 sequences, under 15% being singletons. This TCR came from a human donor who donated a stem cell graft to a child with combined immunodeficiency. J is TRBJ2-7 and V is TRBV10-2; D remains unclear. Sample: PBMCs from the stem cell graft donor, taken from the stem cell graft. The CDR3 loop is CASGDYYEQYF. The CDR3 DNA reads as TGCGCCAGCGGAGATTACTACGAGCAGTACTTC.